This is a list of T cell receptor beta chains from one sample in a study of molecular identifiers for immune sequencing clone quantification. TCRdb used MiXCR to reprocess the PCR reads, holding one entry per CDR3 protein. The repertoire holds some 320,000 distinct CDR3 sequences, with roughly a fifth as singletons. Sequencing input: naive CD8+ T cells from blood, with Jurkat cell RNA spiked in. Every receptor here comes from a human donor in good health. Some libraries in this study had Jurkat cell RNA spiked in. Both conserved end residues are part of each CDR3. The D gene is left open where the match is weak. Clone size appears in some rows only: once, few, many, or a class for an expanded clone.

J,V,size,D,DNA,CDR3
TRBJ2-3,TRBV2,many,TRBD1,TGTGCCAGCAGGGGGATTACAGGGGGCACAGATACGCAGTATTTT,CASRGITGGTDTQYF
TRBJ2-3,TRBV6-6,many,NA,TGTGCCAGCAGTACCCTAAGTTTGGTACTAGCAAGACACACAGATACGCAGTATTTT,CASSTLSLVLARHTDTQYF
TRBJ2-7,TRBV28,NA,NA,TGTGCCAGCAGTTCCCCCGTCCTCGAGCAGTACTTC,CASSSPVLEQYF
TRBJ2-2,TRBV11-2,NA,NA,TGTGCCAGCAGCTTAGGAGTTGGAGGGAGCACCGGGGAGCTGTTTTTT,CASSLGVGGSTGELFF
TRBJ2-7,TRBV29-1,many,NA,TGCAGCGTTGCTCCAGGGTTAGGCGAGCAGTACTTC,CSVAPGLGEQYF
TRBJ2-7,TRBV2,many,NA,TGTGCCAGCATGCCGAGTTCGGGGTACTCCTACGAGCAGTACTTC,CASMPSSGYSYEQYF
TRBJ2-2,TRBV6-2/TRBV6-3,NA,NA,TGTGCCAGCAGTCGCCTAGTAATCGCGAACACCGGGGAGCTGTTTTTT,CASSRLVIANTGELFF
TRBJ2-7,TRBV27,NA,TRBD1,TGTGCCAGCAGTCTGACAGGGTCTGCTACCTACGAGCAGTACTTC,CASSLTGSATYEQYF
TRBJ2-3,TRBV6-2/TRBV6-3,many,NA,TGTGCCAGCAGTTCTAGGGATACGCAGTATTTT,CASSSRDTQYF
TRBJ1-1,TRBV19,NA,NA,TGTGCCAGTAGGTTTGGGAACACTGAAGCTTTCTTT,CASRFGNTEAFF
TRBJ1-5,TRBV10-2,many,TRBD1,TGCGCCAGCAGTGAAATGGGACAGGCCGGCAATCAGCCCCAGCATTTT,CASSEMGQAGNQPQHF
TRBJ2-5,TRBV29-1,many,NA,TGCAGCGTTGAAGCCCAGGGAGAGACCCAGTACTTC,CSVEAQGETQYF
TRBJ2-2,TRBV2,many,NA,TGTGCCACCACGAGGCAGGGGTCCACCGGGGAGCTGTTTTTT,CATTRQGSTGELFF
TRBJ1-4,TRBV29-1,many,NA,TGCAGCGTTGTTGCGGGGGATGAAAAACTGTTTTTT,CSVVAGDEKLFF
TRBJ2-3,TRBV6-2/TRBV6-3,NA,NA,TGTGCCGGCAGTGGTGAGACAAAAAGTAGCACAGATACGCAGTATTTT,CAGSGETKSSTDTQYF